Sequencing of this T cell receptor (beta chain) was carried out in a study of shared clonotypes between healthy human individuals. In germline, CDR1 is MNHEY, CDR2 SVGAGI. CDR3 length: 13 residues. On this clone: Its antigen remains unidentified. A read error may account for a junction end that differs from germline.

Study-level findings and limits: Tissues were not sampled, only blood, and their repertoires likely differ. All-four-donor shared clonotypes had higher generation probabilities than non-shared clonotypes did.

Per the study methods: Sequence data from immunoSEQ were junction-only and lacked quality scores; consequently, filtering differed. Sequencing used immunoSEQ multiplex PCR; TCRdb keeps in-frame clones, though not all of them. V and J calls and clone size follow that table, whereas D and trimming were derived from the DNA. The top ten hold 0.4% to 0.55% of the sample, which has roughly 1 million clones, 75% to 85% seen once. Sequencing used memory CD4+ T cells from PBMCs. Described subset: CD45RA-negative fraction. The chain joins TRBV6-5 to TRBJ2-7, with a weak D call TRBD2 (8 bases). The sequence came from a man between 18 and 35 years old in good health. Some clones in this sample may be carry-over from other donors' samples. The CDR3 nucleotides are TGTGCCAGCAGTCCCCACGGGGGGGACAGCCCATTCTTC. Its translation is CASSPHGGDSPFF.